The rows below give T cell receptor beta chains drawn from one sample of a study of cytomegalovirus exposure and HLA in healthy donors. Only in-frame clones appear in the TCRdb table, and some are missing; sequencing was by immunoSEQ multiplex PCR. This table has 170,000 or so clones, roughly 78% appearing once. The sequenced sample consisted of PBMCs. Receptor source: a woman between 45 and 65 years old in good health and CMV-seropositive. Both conserved end residues are part of each CDR3. D genes are given only for firm matches. Size is stated for part of the rows, as once, few or many counts, or as a class when the clone is expanded.

v_gene,d_gene,abundance,j_gene,CDR3aa,CDR3nt
TRBV6-5,-,once,TRBJ1-5,CASSYSLSNQPQHF,TGTGCCAGCAGTTACTCCCTGAGCAATCAGCCCCAGCATTTT
TRBV29-1,TRBD1,-,TRBJ1-2,CSVEGDSYGYTF,TGCAGCGTTGAAGGGGACAGCTATGGCTACACCTTC
TRBV5-1,-,-,TRBJ2-1,CASSLKVSGYNEQFF,TGCGCCAGCAGCTTGAAAGTTTCGGGTTACAATGAGCAGTTCTTC
TRBV30,-,-,TRBJ1-5,CAWSGAPNQPQHF,TGTGCCTGGAGTGGGGCACCTAATCAGCCCCAGCATTTT
TRBV6-1,-,-,TRBJ1-6,CASSEDYSPLHF,TGTGCCAGCAGTGAAGACTATTCACCCCTCCACTTT
TRBV5-6,TRBD1,-,TRBJ1-6,CASRYHPGQGDSPLHF,TGTGCCAGCAGGTATCATCCGGGACAGGGGGATTCACCCCTCCACTTT
TRBV27,TRBD2,-,TRBJ2-7,CASRGLAGAYEQYF,TGTGCCAGCAGAGGACTAGCGGGGGCCTACGAGCAGTACTTC
TRBV7-2,-,-,TRBJ1-1,CASRNSPNTEAFF,TGTGCCAGCAGGAACAGCCCGAACACTGAAGCTTTCTTT
TRBV11-2,TRBD1,-,TRBJ1-3,CASSPAGGGNTIYF,TGTGCCAGCAGCCCCGCAGGGGGTGGAAACACCATATATTTT
TRBV18,TRBD1,few,TRBJ1-2,CASSPQQGTYGYTF,TGTGCCAGCTCACCTCAACAGGGGACTTATGGCTACACCTTC
TRBV7-8,TRBD1,-,TRBJ1-6,CASSLGGQGNSPLHF,TGTGCCAGCAGCTTAGGAGGACAGGGGAATTCACCCCTCCACTTT
TRBV2,TRBD2,-,TRBJ2-1,CASGTSGGRIYNEQFF,TGTGCCAGCGGGACTAGCGGGGGGCGGATCTACAATGAGCAGTTCTTC
TRBV9,TRBD2,few,TRBJ2-1,CASSESGTSYNEQFF,TGTGCCAGCAGTGAGAGCGGGACCTCCTACAATGAGCAGTTCTTC
TRBV5-1,-,-,TRBJ2-7,CASSREQGYEQYF,TGCGCCAGCAGCCGGGAACAGGGCTACGAGCAGTACTTC
TRBV6-1,TRBD1,few,TRBJ1-6,CASSFRGLESPLHF,TGTGCCAGCAGTTTCAGGGGGCTTGAGTCACCCCTCCACTTT
TRBV6-5,-,-,TRBJ1-2,CASSEAGNYGYTF,TGTGCCAGCAGTGAAGCGGGGAATTATGGCTACACCTTC
TRBV11-2,TRBD1,-,TRBJ1-1,CASSTQGDTEAFF,TGTGCCAGCAGCACTCAGGGGGACACTGAAGCTTTCTTT
TRBV19,-,-,TRBJ2-7,CASSIHDSYEQYF,TGTGCCAGTAGTATCCACGACAGTTACGAGCAGTACTTC
TRBV5-1,-,once,TRBJ2-2,CASRTSPNTGELFF,TGCGCCAGCAGGACATCCCCGAACACCGGGGAGCTGTTTTTT
TRBV10-3,TRBD1,few,TRBJ2-4,CAIKGQKNIQYF,TGTGCCATCAAGGGACAGAAAAACATTCAGTACTTC
TRBV27,TRBD2,once,TRBJ2-2,CASRWGGKNTGELFF,TGTGCCAGCCGATGGGGGGGAAAAAACACCGGGGAGCTGTTTTTT
TRBV10-1,TRBD1,-,TRBJ2-5,CASSESGTVQETQYF,TGCGCCAGCAGTGAGTCCGGGACAGTACAAGAGACCCAGTACTTC
TRBV4-2,TRBD1,-,TRBJ2-7,CASVRRLGQGGEQYF,TGTGCCAGCGTAAGAAGACTAGGACAGGGTGGCGAGCAGTACTTC
TRBV7-3,TRBD1,-,TRBJ2-7,CASSLTGGAFPYEQYF,TGTGCCAGCAGCCTCACAGGGGGCGCATTTCCCTACGAGCAGTACTTC
TRBV25-1,TRBD1,-,TRBJ1-1,CASSESRGGLNTEAFF,TGTGCCAGCAGTGAGTCCCGAGGGGGCCTGAACACTGAAGCTTTCTTT
TRBV30,-,-,TRBJ2-5,CAWRPRGAETQYF,TGTGCCTGGAGACCCCGGGGGGCGGAGACCCAGTACTTC
TRBV7-9,-,-,TRBJ2-1,CASSPVFDFSSANEQFF,TGTGCCAGCAGCCCCGTTTTCGACTTCTCTTCTGCCAATGAGCAGTTCTTC
TRBV29-1,-,-,TRBJ2-3,CSVDVRGSTDTQYF,TGCAGCGTGGACGTCAGGGGAAGCACAGATACGCAGTATTTT
TRBV5-1,-,-,TRBJ1-5,CASSLARSNQPQHF,TGCGCCAGCAGCTTGGCCAGGAGCAATCAGCCCCAGCATTTT
TRBV5-1,TRBD2,-,TRBJ2-5,CASSYLAGVQETQYF,TGCGCCAGCAGCTACCTTGCGGGGGTCCAAGAGACCCAGTACTTC
TRBV9,TRBD2,-,TRBJ2-3,CASSGGEAGTTQYF,TGTGCCAGCAGCGGAGGAGAAGCGGGGACTACGCAGTATTTT
TRBV5-1,-,-,TRBJ1-1,CASSQHRRNTEAFF,TGCGCCAGCAGTCAACACAGGAGAAACACTGAAGCTTTCTTT
TRBV6-1,TRBD2,-,TRBJ2-7,CASRFVERGPYEQYF,TGTGCCAGCAGGTTTGTCGAGCGGGGTCCCTACGAGCAGTACTTC
TRBV19,TRBD2,-,TRBJ2-7,CASSIWEGMEQYF,TGTGCCAGTAGTATATGGGAGGGTATGGAGCAGTACTTC
TRBV5-1,-,-,TRBJ2-2,CASSVTRAAQTGELFF,TGCGCCAGCAGCGTTACCAGGGCGGCGCAGACCGGGGAGCTGTTTTTT
TRBV4-2,TRBD1,-,TRBJ1-2,CASSQAGTGGTWGGYTF,TGTGCCAGCAGCCAAGCTGGGACAGGGGGGACCTGGGGGGGCTACACCTTC
TRBV2,TRBD2,once,TRBJ2-7,CASMGPRLALHEQYF,TGTGCCAGCATGGGCCCAAGACTAGCGTTGCACGAGCAGTACTTC
TRBV6-9,TRBD1,-,TRBJ2-7,CASSYRTGMNYEQYF,TGTGCCAGCAGTTATCGGACAGGGATGAACTACGAGCAGTACTTC
TRBV5-4,-,-,TRBJ2-1,CASSVGLKGLNEQFF,TGTGCCAGCAGCGTAGGGTTGAAGGGGCTCAATGAGCAGTTCTTC
TRBV19,TRBD2,-,TRBJ2-1,CASSASGGGRDEQFF,TGTGCCAGTAGTGCTAGCGGGGGTGGGAGGGATGAGCAGTTCTTC
TRBV6-4,TRBD1,-,TRBJ1-2,CASSEGAGGYYGYTF,TGTGCCAGCAGTGAAGGGGCAGGGGGCTACTATGGCTACACCTTC
TRBV4-2,TRBD2,-,TRBJ2-1,CASSQLLAGGVNNEQFF,TGTGCCAGCAGCCAACTTCTAGCGGGCGGGGTCAACAATGAGCAGTTCTTC
TRBV11-2,-,-,TRBJ1-3,CASSPRDGNTIYF,TGTGCCAGCAGCCCCAGGGATGGAAACACCATATATTTT
TRBV10-2,-,-,TRBJ1-4,CASSVGVEKLFF,TGCGCCAGCAGTGTCGGAGTTGAAAAACTGTTTTTT
TRBV2,-,-,TRBJ2-2,CASRTSQTGELFF,TGTGCCAGCCGGACTTCCCAGACCGGGGAGCTGTTTTTT
TRBV9,TRBD1,-,TRBJ2-7,CASSVGTANYEQYF,TGTGCCAGCAGCGTCGGGACAGCCAACTACGAGCAGTACTTC
TRBV6-1,TRBD1,-,TRBJ1-5,CASSRDRGKPQHF,TGTGCCAGCAGCCGAGACAGGGGAAAGCCCCAGCATTTT
TRBV19,-,-,TRBJ2-1,CASSSGRFNEQFF,TGTGCCAGTAGTAGTGGCAGATTCAATGAGCAGTTCTTC
TRBV2,-,-,TRBJ2-5,CASSERGRETQYF,TGTGCCAGCAGTGAAAGGGGAAGAGAGACCCAGTACTTC
TRBV2,-,once,TRBJ1-1,CASRLTEEAFF,TGTGCCAGCAGACTGACAGAAGAAGCTTTCTTT
TRBV6-1,TRBD1,-,TRBJ1-2,CASRRQGGDGYTF,TGTGCCAGCAGAAGACAGGGGGGCGATGGCTACACCTTC
TRBV2,TRBD1,-,TRBJ2-7,CASSEYGTGSYEQYF,TGTGCCAGCAGTGAATACGGGACAGGCTCCTACGAGCAGTACTTC
TRBV5-4,-,-,TRBJ2-1,CASSLEIARYNEQFF,TGTGCCAGCAGCCTGGAGATAGCTAGGTACAATGAGCAGTTCTTC
TRBV6-4,TRBD2,-,TRBJ2-7,CASSDNSASGAGIPSYEQYF,TGTGCCAGCAGTGATAATTCGGCTAGCGGGGCCGGGATACCCTCCTACGAGCAGTACTTC
TRBV7-9,-,few,TRBJ2-7,CASETGNEQYF,TGTGCCAGCGAGACAGGAAACGAGCAGTACTTC
TRBV6-1,-,-,TRBJ2-3,CASSSHREQYF,TGTGCCAGCAGTTCCCACAGGGAGCAGTATTTT
TRBV11-3,-,-,TRBJ2-7,CASSSVTRRVYEQYF,TGTGCCAGCAGCTCCGTCACAAGGAGGGTGTACGAGCAGTACTTC
TRBV9,TRBD2,-,TRBJ2-1,CASSGTSGWEDNEQFF,TGTGCCAGCAGCGGAACTAGCGGGTGGGAGGACAATGAGCAGTTCTTC
TRBV5-1,-,-,TRBJ1-1,CASSLDPGTVNTEAFF,TGCGCCAGCAGCTTGGATCCGGGAACCGTGAACACTGAAGCTTTCTTT